These 31 T cell receptor beta chains came from one sample sequenced in a study of CD8 T cells in Susac syndrome. RNA was extracted with the RNeasy kit, and a quantity of roughly 0.45 to 1 ug was reverse transcribed using random hexamers. TCRdb re-derived calls from the immunoSEQ multiplex PCR reads in MiXCR, one entry per CDR3 protein. The data contain around 200,000 distinct CDR3 sequences, roughly 94% of them singletons. Sequencing was done on a sample of CD4+ T cells from PBMCs. The receptors derive from a human donor with multiple sclerosis.

This chain connects TRBV12-5 to TRBJ1-5, with a possible D match to TRBD1 (5 bases). CDR1 LGHNT and CDR2 FRNRAP come from the germline V gene. V lost 0 bases and J lost 2, with 8 bases in between. The CDR3 loop spans 15 amino acids. The CDR3 here is CASGLVQEGNQPQHF. The CDR3 coding sequence is TGTGCTAGTGGTTTGGTACAGGAAGGCAATCAGCCCCAGCATTTT.

V usage is TRBV3-1 and J usage is TRBJ2-7; D uncertain. Germline V gene lookup returns CDR1 LGHDT and CDR2 YNNKEL (reference sequence). The CDR3 totals 15 residues. The V gene lost 0 bases and the J gene lost 0 bases, with 9 bases spanning the gap. The CDR3 DNA follows: TGTGCCAGCAGCCAAGATCTTCTCAGCTCCTACGAGCAGTACTTC. The encoded protein is CASSQDLLSSYEQYF.

This clonotype came up once. The V call is TRBV2, the J call TRBJ2-5; TRBD1 matches at 8 bases. CDR3 length: 14 residues. From germline, CDR1 is SNHLY and CDR2 FYNNEI. Trimming at V came to 6 bases and at J to 5 bases, leaving 8 bases not matched to a gene. The CDR3 sequence is CASRKDRAGETQYF. In nucleotides, the CDR3 is TGTGCCAGCAGAAAGGACAGGGCTGGCGAGACCCAGTACTTC.

V and J are TRBV3-1 and TRBJ2-1; D is possibly TRBD1 or TRBD2 (6 bases each). Trimming removed 1 base from V and 6 bases from J, with 13 bases in between. This CDR3 spans 15 amino acids. Germline CDR1 reads LGHDT; CDR2 reads YNNKEL (reference sequence). CDR3 residues: CASSQAGALGNEQFF. CDR3 nucleotide sequence: TGTGCCAGCAGCCAAGCGGGGGCCTTGGGCAATGAGCAGTTCTTC.

The V call is TRBV6-5, the J call TRBJ1-6; no definite D call. Germline values: CDR1 MNHEY, CDR2 SVGAGI. The V and J ends lost 2 bases and 7 bases respectively, with 12 bases between them. This CDR3 region has 15 residues. The CDR3 sequence: CASSYTGQENSPLHF. CDR3 nucleotide sequence: TGTGCCAGCAGTTACACGGGTCAAGAGAATTCACCCCTCCACTTT.

The chain is built from TRBV20-1 and TRBJ1-2; D call uncertain. V was cut by 3 bases and J by 5 bases, with 13 bases left in between. CDR1 and CDR2 (germline): DFQATT, SNEGSKA (reference sequence). This CDR3 is built from 13 residues. The CDR3 reads CSASTHSGYGYTF. CDR3 nucleotide sequence: TGCAGTGCTAGCACGCACAGCGGATATGGCTACACCTTC.

The chain carries TRBV27 and TRBJ2-1, with unresolved D. Trimming took 3 bases from V and 3 from J, leaving 9 bases between them. The germline gives CDR1 MNHEY, CDR2 SMNVEV (reference sequence). This CDR3 region has 14 residues. The CDR3 reads CASSFSDGYNEQFF. In DNA form, the CDR3 reads TGTGCCAGCAGTTTTTCGGACGGCTACAATGAGCAGTTCTTC.

This sequence joins TRBV30 and TRBJ2-5; no firm D call. CDR1 and CDR2 from the germline V gene are GTSNPN and SVGIG (reference sequence). The CDR3 totals 13 residues. V was clipped by 0 bases and J by 0 bases, with 5 bases between them. The CDR3 nucleotides read TGTGCCTGGAGTGTAGGCCACCAAGAGACCCAGTACTTC. Encoded protein: CAWSVGHQETQYF.

The V call is TRBV6-5, the J call TRBJ1-6; 7 nucleotides match TRBD1. This CDR3 has 15 residues. J lost 7 bases, V lost 6 bases, and 9 bases had no gene match. Germline CDR1 and CDR2: MNHEY and SVGAGI. The CDR3 reads CASRARDSGNSPLHF. The CDR3 DNA is TGTGCCAGCAGAGCCAGGGACAGCGGAAATTCACCCCTCCACTTT.

On this clonotype: An end of the junction differs from the germline gene, which may be a read error. The CDR3 nucleotides are TGCAGCGTGGAAGAACGGCTGGGCTATGGCTACACCTTC. Encoded protein: CSVEERLGYGYTF. This chain links TRBV29-1 with TRBJ1-2; D not certain. Germline-derived CDR1 and CDR2 are SQVTM and ANQGSEA. This CDR3 is built from 13 residues.

This clonotype was observed a single time. The V gene is TRBV6-6, the J gene TRBJ1-2; no definite D call. Germline V CDR1 and CDR2: MNHNY, SVGAGI (reference sequence). This CDR3 contains 14 residues. V lost 7 bases and J 2 bases, leaving 14 bases between the germline ends. CDR3 sequence reads: CASTLGQRNYGYTF. In DNA form, the CDR3 reads TGTGCCAGCACTCTTGGGCAGAGAAACTATGGCTACACCTTC.

This clonotype was seen just once. V is TRBV7-3 and J is TRBJ2-1, with 14 bases lining up with TRBD2. The V gene end was trimmed by 5 bases and the J gene end by 14 bases; junction bases not matched to a gene: 5. Germline CDR1 SGHTA, CDR2 FQGTGA. The CDR3 length is 13 residues. The CDR3 DNA sequence: TGTGCCAGCAGCGGGACTAGCGGGGGCCAGGAGTTCTTC. Protein product: CASSGTSGGQEFF.

The chain has TRBV19 and TRBJ2-6; D is undetermined. Trimming left V 10 bases short and J 3 bases short, with 13 bases between. Germline V gives CDR1 LNHDA, CDR2 SQIVND (reference sequence). The length of the CDR3 is 14 residues. The CDR3 DNA sequence: TGTGCCACTTCAATTGGTCATGGGGCCAACGTCCTGACTTTC. Translating it yields CATSIGHGANVLTF.

The J gene is TRBJ2-7, the V gene TRBV29-1; D perhaps matches TRBD1 (6 bases). CDR3 length: 14 amino acids. The V and J ends lost 5 bases and 0 bases respectively, with 14 bases between them. CDR1 SQVTM and CDR2 ANQGSEA come from the germline V gene. CDR3 coding DNA: TGCAGCGTTACCGGGACACAAACCTCCTACGAGCAGTACTTC. This codes for CSVTGTQTSYEQYF.

The chain carries TRBV30 and TRBJ2-7; D may correspond to TRBD1 or TRBD2 (5 bases each). This CDR3 comprises 12 residues. Germline values: CDR1 GTSNPN, CDR2 SVGIG (reference sequence). The ends were cut back, 0 bases at V and 6 bases at J, with 9 bases in the middle. CDR3 DNA: TGTGCCTGGAGTGTACATGGGGGCGAGCAGTACTTC. Amino acids: CAWSVHGGEQYF.

V usage is TRBV3-1 and J usage is TRBJ2-3; the D call may be TRBD1 or TRBD2 (5 bases each). Germline V gene lookup returns CDR1 LGHDT and CDR2 YNNKEL (reference sequence). V lost 4 bases to trimming and J lost 14 bases, with 13 bases between them. The CDR3 spans 11 residues. This chain's CDR3 is CASSPGPRLYF. The CDR3 nucleotides are TGTGCCAGCAGCCCGGGGCCACGTCTGTATTTT.

The gene calls are TRBV6-5 and TRBJ2-5, with D maybe TRBD2 (5 bases). The CDR3 is made up of 12 amino acids. The V gene lost 4 bases and the J gene lost 7 bases, with 10 bases spanning the gap. Germline V gene lookup returns CDR1 MNHEY and CDR2 SVGAGI. DNA for the CDR3: TGTGCCAGCAGTTCCACCGGAGGGACCCAGTACTTC. It yields the protein CASSSTGGTQYF.

V and J are TRBV11-3 and TRBJ2-1; weak D call: TRBD1 (5 bases). This CDR3 is 13 amino acids long. Germline CDR1 reads SGHNT; CDR2 reads YENEEA. Trimming cost V 3 bases and J 4 bases, with 7 bases left between them. The DNA of the CDR3 is TGTGCCAGCAGCTTGTCAGGGTACAATGAGCAGTTCTTC. Its translation is CASSLSGYNEQFF.

The genes are TRBV15 and TRBJ1-3; no clear D. V was pared by 0 bases and J by 1 base, with 7 bases between. The CDR3 extends over 15 amino acids. The germline V gene has CDR1 LNHNV and CDR2 YYDKDF (reference sequence). CDR3 sequence: CATSRERGSGNTIYF. Here the CDR3 DNA reads TGTGCCACCAGCAGAGAACGGGGATCTGGAAACACCATATATTTT. Full variable domain (rest looked up from reference TRBV15 and TRBJ1-3): DAMVIQNPRYQVTQFGKPVTLSCSQTLNHNVMYWYQQKSSQAPKLLFHYYDKDFNNEADTPDNFQSRRPNTSFCFLDIRSPGLGDTAMYLCATSRERGSGNTIYFGEGSWLTVV.

V and J are TRBV6-1 and TRBJ2-7; unclear D gene. CDR1 MNHNS and CDR2 SASEGT come from the germline V gene. The V end was cut by 6 bases, the J end by 0 bases, with 9 bases between. CDR3 length: 13 residues. The CDR3 DNA sequence: TGTGCCAGCAGCCAACAGAGCTCCTACGAGCAGTACGTC. Its translation is CASSQQSSYEQYV.

The chain has TRBV3-1 and TRBJ2-5; D is possibly TRBD1 (5 bases). The CDR3 has 14 amino acids. The germline V gene has CDR1 LGHDT and CDR2 YNNKEL (reference sequence). V lost 6 bases and J lost 4, with 15 bases in between. CDR3 in amino acids: CASSSGHWGETQYF. The CDR3 DNA follows: TGTGCCAGCAGTTCTGGACATTGGGGAGAGACCCAGTACTTC.

This chain uses TRBV7-8 with TRBJ2-2; D call uncertain. In germline, CDR1 is SGHVS, CDR2 FQNEAQ. The V end was cut by 2 bases, the J end by 5 bases, with 12 bases between. There are 15 residues in the CDR3. The CDR3 is CASSLPLTQTGELFF. Here the CDR3 DNA reads TGTGCCAGCAGCTTACCTTTGACGCAGACCGGGGAGCTGTTTTTT.

This sequence joins TRBV28 and TRBJ2-7; possibly TRBD1 or TRBD2 for D (5 bases each). V was clipped by 3 bases and J by 0 bases, with 15 bases between them. The CDR3 is made up of 16 amino acids. CDR1 is MDHEN, CDR2 SYDVKM, per germline. The CDR3 region is CASSFSLAGLSYEQYF. The CDR3 region has the DNA TGTGCCAGCAGTTTTAGTCTAGCAGGGCTCTCCTACGAGCAGTACTTC.

The chain joins TRBV7-3 to TRBJ2-5; 14 bases agree with TRBD2. The V segment lost 4 bases and the J segment 4 bases; nucleotides outside the gene matches: 8. This CDR3 comprises 17 residues. CDR1 is SGHTA, CDR2 FQGTGA, per germline. CDR3 amino acids: CASSSPTSGGARETQYF. DNA for the CDR3: TGTGCCAGCAGCTCCCCGACTAGCGGGGGGGCCAGAGAGACCCAGTACTTC.

V and J are TRBV2 and TRBJ1-2, with 8 bases identical to TRBD1. The CDR3 consists of 16 residues. Germline CDR1 and CDR2: SNHLY and FYNNEI. J lost 3 bases, V lost 1 base, and 7 bases had no gene match. This CDR3 reads CASSEGATGGHYGYTF. DNA of the CDR3: TGTGCCAGCAGTGAAGGGGCTACAGGGGGTCACTATGGCTACACCTTC.

The chain joins TRBV20-1 to TRBJ2-2; TRBD2 is a possible D gene (5 bases). The V gene's germline CDR1 is DFQATT and CDR2 SNEGSKA (reference sequence). The V end was cut by 5 bases, the J end by 4 bases, with 20 bases between. The CDR3 extends over 16 amino acids. For the CDR3, the DNA is TGCAGTGCTTCTCCATCAAGTGAGCGGAGCACCGGGGAGCTGTTTTTT. The encoded protein is CSASPSSERSTGELFF.

J is TRBJ2-5 and V is TRBV29-1; the D is unclear. Germline V gene lookup returns CDR1 SQVTM and CDR2 ANQGSEA. V gave up 6 bases and J gave up 5 bases, with 16 bases separating them. This CDR3 is 13 amino acids long. CDR3: CSVRTDLRETQYF. The CDR3 DNA reads TGCAGCGTAAGAACGGATCTCAGGGAGACCCAGTACTTC. The entire variable domain, with the rest obtained from reference TRBV29-1 and TRBJ2-5, is as follows: SAVISQKPSRDICQRGTSLTIQCQVDSQVTMMFWYRQQPGQSLTLIATANQGSEATYESGFVIDKFPISRPNLTFSTLTVSNMSPEDSSIYLCSVRTDLRETQYFGPGTRLLVL.

The gene calls are TRBV7-9 and TRBJ2-3; no definite D call. V was trimmed by 6 bases and J by 4 bases, leaving 11 bases between them. The CDR3 runs 13 residues. Per germline, CDR1 SEHNR and CDR2 FQNEAQ (reference sequence). CDR3 amino acids: CASRPDGSDTQYF. In nucleotides, the CDR3 is TGTGCCAGCAGACCGGACGGATCAGATACGCAGTATTTT.

This chain connects TRBV6-6 to TRBJ2-7; 10 positions agree with TRBD1. CDR1 and CDR2 from the germline V gene are MNHNY and SVGAGI (reference sequence). CDR3 length equals 16 residues. V lost 2 bases and J lost 5; bases outside the gene matches: 9. For the CDR3, the DNA is TGTGCCAGCAGTTACCCCTGGACAGGGGGGTGGGACGAGCAGTACTTC. This encodes CASSYPWTGGWDEQYF.

The rearrangement joins TRBV29-1 to TRBJ1-1; no firm D call. The V gene lost 7 bases and the J gene lost 8 bases, with 14 bases spanning the gap. Germline CDR1 is SQVTM and CDR2 is ANQGSEA. This CDR3 region has 11 residues. CDR3 DNA: TGCAGCGCCATCAGCTCAACGGAAGCTTTCTTT. Its translation: CSAISSTEAFF.

The chain links TRBV2 to TRBJ1-2; TRBD1 is a possible D gene (5 bases). Trimming took off 6 bases at V and 2 bases at J, with 10 bases between the two ends. The V gene's germline CDR1 is SNHLY and CDR2 FYNNEI. This CDR3 has 13 residues. The CDR3 DNA follows: TGTGCCAGCAGCCTGGGACTGAACTATGGCTACACCTTC. It yields the protein CASSLGLNYGYTF.